A selection of T cell receptor beta chains follows, all from one sample in a study of early T cells in non-severe SARS-CoV-2 infection. MiXCR, run by TCRdb on the 5' RACE reads, gives a single entry per CDR3 protein. The profile shows tens of thousands of distinct CDR3 sequences, about 5% of them singletons. The sequencing input was whole blood. The receptors here all came from an adult who was a healthcare worker with PCR-confirmed SARS-CoV-2 infection or an uninfected control (not recorded which). CDR3s include the opening cysteine and the closing phenylalanine or tryptophan. The D gene is left open where the match is weak. Clone sizes are given selectively: once, few, many, or a class where the clone is expanded.

d_gene	v_gene	j_gene	abundance	CDR3nt	CDR3aa
NA	TRBV9	TRBJ2-5	many	TGTGCCAGCAGCCCGGAGGAGAGGGGGGGAAATTTGGGAGAGACCCAGTACTTC	CASSPEERGGNLGETQYF
NA	TRBV6-1	TRBJ1-3	NA	TGTGCCAGCAGTCTCCGACCCCCTTCCTCTGGAAACACCATATATTTT	CASSLRPPSSGNTIYF
NA	TRBV20-1	TRBJ2-3	few	TGCAGTGCTAGATCCTTGGGGCCCCCCTACACAGATACGCAGTATTTT	CSARSLGPPYTDTQYF
NA	TRBV7-9	TRBJ2-5	many	TGTGCCAGCATTGGGGTGAAGACCCAGTACTTC	CASIGVKTQYF
NA	TRBV29-1	TRBJ2-5	many	TGCAGCGTTGTCAGACTACCGCAAGAGACCCAGTACTTC	CSVVRLPQETQYF
TRBD1	TRBV7-3	TRBJ2-1	few	TGTGCCAGCAGCTACCCCGGGACAGGGGTAAATGAGCAGTTCTTC	CASSYPGTGVNEQFF
NA	TRBV12-2	TRBJ1-6	few	TGTGCAAGTCGCTTTTCTCCCCCCCGCCGGGGCCGGAATTCACCCCTCCACTTT	CASRFSPPRRGRNSPLHF
TRBD1	TRBV12-3/TRBV12-4	TRBJ2-7	NA	TGTGCCAGCAGTTTCTCTCCCGGGACAGTATACGAGCAGTACTTC	CASSFSPGTVYEQYF
NA	TRBV18	TRBJ2-5	few	TGTGCCAGCTCACCAGGGCTCGGAGAGACCCAGTACTTC	CASSPGLGETQYF
TRBD1	TRBV6-5	TRBJ2-7	few	TGTGCCAGCAGTTACTCCGGACAGGACGAGCAGTACTTC	CASSYSGQDEQYF
TRBD2	TRBV4-1	TRBJ2-3	many	TGCGCCAGCAGCCAAGATGGTAGCGGGGGGTCCGCAGATACGCAGTATTTT	CASSQDGSGGSADTQYF
NA	TRBV7-3	TRBJ1-1	NA	TGTGCCAGCAGCTCTGGGACAACGAAGAACACTGAAGCTTTCTTT	CASSSGTTKNTEAFF
NA	TRBV18	TRBJ1-2	many	TGTGCCAGCTCACCACAAGAGCGAGCCCACTATGGCTACACCTTC	CASSPQERAHYGYTF
TRBD1	TRBV11-2	TRBJ2-7	many	TGTGCCAGCAGCTTAAACAGGGGTCCCGACGAGCAGTACTTC	CASSLNRGPDEQYF
TRBD1	TRBV6-6	TRBJ1-5	many	TGTGCCAGCAGTACAACAGGGGATAGCAATCAGCCCCAGCATTTT	CASSTTGDSNQPQHF
NA	TRBV7-2	TRBJ2-7	many	TGTGCCAGCAGCCTTGAAGGACAGTCGTGGGTCGAGCAGTACTTC	CASSLEGQSWVEQYF
NA	TRBV29-1	TRBJ1-5	few	TGCAGCGCCCAACGGGATAGCAATCAGCCCCAGCATTTT	CSAQRDSNQPQHF
NA	TRBV6-6	TRBJ2-1	many	TGTGCCAGCAGACCTGGGGGGCAAACCTACAATGAGCAGTTCTTC	CASRPGGQTYNEQFF
NA	TRBV5-1	TRBJ2-2	NA	TGCGCCAGCAGCCTCCGTGACAGCGCGAACACCGGGGAGCTGTTTTTT	CASSLRDSANTGELFF
NA	TRBV4-1	TRBJ1-3	few	TGCGCCAGCAGCCAGACGGGGGGCTCTGGAAACACCATATATTTT	CASSQTGGSGNTIYF
NA	TRBV4-2	TRBJ1-5	many	TGTGCCAGCAGCCAAGAAGGGGGGGGCTTCAATCAGCCCCAGCATTTT	CASSQEGGGFNQPQHF
TRBD1	TRBV18	TRBJ1-4	many	TGTGCCAGCTCACTTGACTCCGGGACAGGGAACGAAAAACTGTTTTTT	CASSLDSGTGNEKLFF
NA	TRBV5-1	TRBJ2-7	many	TGCGCCAGCAGCGCAAGAAATGGGACGGACAGCTCCTACGAGCAGTACTTC	CASSARNGTDSSYEQYF
NA	TRBV3-1	TRBJ2-7	few	TGTGCCAGCAGCCAAGATGCCGGGACACCCCTCGAGCAGTACTTC	CASSQDAGTPLEQYF
NA	TRBV28	TRBJ1-1	many	TGTGCCAGCAGTTTCTATAGAGGGGACACTGAAGCTTTCTTT	CASSFYRGDTEAFF
NA	TRBV6-5	TRBJ1-1	NA	TGTGCCGCGTGGGGGCGGACTGAAGCTTTCTTT	CAAWGRTEAFF